This T cell receptor beta chain was retrieved from a study of cytomegalovirus exposure and HLA in healthy donors. Points from the study as a whole: Some public TCRs appeared in many individuals, while most sequences were rare. The authors listed 150 to 200 TCR beta chains as cytomegalovirus-associated. It was reportedly the case that the classifier diagnosed cytomegalovirus status with high specificity and sensitivity.

CDR3 length equals 15 residues. With 2 bases clipped from V and 8 bases from J, the junction kept 6 bases outside the gene matches. From germline, CDR1 is SEHNR and CDR2 FQNEAQ (reference sequence). The assay was immunoSEQ multiplex PCR, and TCRdb's table has in-frame clones only and misses some. The repertoire has 150,000 to 200,000 clones, 85% to 90% of them found once; the top ten carry roughly 1.5%. On this clone: Its matching antigen is unknown.

V and J are TRBV7-9 and TRBJ1-4; TRBD1 aligns across 9 bases. Sequencing was performed on PBMCs. The receptor was isolated from a woman between 25 and 40 years old in good health and CMV-seronegative. CDR3 nucleotide sequence: TGTGCCAGCAGCTTATTCAACAGGGGGCGGGAAAAACTGTTTTTT. Its protein product is CASSLFNRGREKLFF.